This entry lists 8 T cell receptor beta chains sequenced from one sample in a study of T cells expressing NK-cell markers. TCRdb re-called the 5' RACE reads and catalogs CDR3 proteins one per entry, DNA excluded. Here the sample table reports about half a million distinct CDR3 sequences. Source material: blood T cells: a sorted CD56 or NKG2C T cell subset, CD4+ or CD8+ T cells, or bulk PBMC T cells (not recorded which). These receptor sequences come from a woman aged 50 to 65 in good health.

The rearrangement uses TRBV5-1 and TRBJ2-6. The V gene's germline CDR1 is SGHRS and CDR2 YFSETQ. The CDR3 contains 16 residues. The CDR3 reads CASSLSRISGANVLTF.

V is TRBV4-2 and J is TRBJ2-5; the TRBD1 assignment by TCRdb is unverifiable without DNA. Germline CDR1 LGHNA, CDR2 YNFKEQ. This CDR3 region has 18 residues. CDR3 amino acids: CASSQDATTGGYQETQYF.

The chain couples TRBV7-9 to TRBJ1-1. In germline, CDR1 is SEHNR, CDR2 FQNEAQ (reference sequence). This CDR3 is built from 13 residues. The CDR3 here is CASSLRASTEAFF.

The chain has TRBV7-9 and TRBJ2-3; the D call of TRBD2 rests on TCRdb alone, since no DNA is present to check it. CDR1 and CDR2 (germline): SEHNR, FQNEAQ (reference sequence). The CDR3 length is 17 residues. CDR3 sequence: CASSLARTSHPPDTQYF.

The rearrangement joins TRBV29-1 to TRBJ2-2; there is no DNA to check the TCRdb D call of TRBD1. CDR3 length equals 13 residues. Germline CDR1 is SQVTM and CDR2 is ANQGSEA. The chain's CDR3 is CSVGRQGPGELFF.

The gene calls are TRBV20-1 and TRBJ2-1; TCRdb names TRBD1, which stays unverified in the absence of DNA. CDR1 and CDR2 (germline): DFQATT, SNEGSKA (reference sequence). The CDR3 sequence is 15 residues long. CDR3 sequence reads: CSAWGQGLGYNEQFF.

This chain links TRBV20-1 with TRBJ1-1; no DNA is available, so the TRBD1 call from TCRdb remains unchecked. CDR1 is DFQATT, CDR2 SNEGSKA, per germline (reference sequence). The CDR3 loop spans 14 amino acids. This CDR3 reads CSARGGQGLVEAFF.

CDR3 sequence: CASSEALSGTGELFF. The chain links TRBV2 to TRBJ2-2. Germline CDR1 is SNHLY and CDR2 is FYNNEI. The CDR3 extends over 15 amino acids.